The 21 T cell receptor beta chains reported below all come from one sample, sequenced in a study of Ad26.COV2.S vaccination and SARS-CoV-2 variants. The method was immunoSEQ multiplex PCR; TCRdb's version includes in-frame clones alone and lacks a portion of them. The sample lists tens of thousands of clones; approximately 80% were seen once. Specimen: peripheral blood, collected after recovery from COVID-19. The receptors were sampled from a human donor who had recovered from COVID-19.

The rearrangement joins TRBV2 to TRBJ1-1; 10 bases match TRBD1. This CDR3 has 14 residues. V trimming: 6 bases; J trimming: 5 bases; junction bases outside the gene matches: 6. CDR1 is SNHLY and CDR2 is FYNNEI in the germline V gene. Here the CDR3 reads CASRGQGLETEAFF. CDR3 nucleotide sequence: TGTGCCAGCAGGGGACAGGGGTTGGAGACTGAAGCTTTCTTT.

The chain joins TRBV4-1 to TRBJ2-6; no definite D call. The CDR3 is 15 residues long. Germline-derived CDR1 and CDR2 are MGHRA and YSYEKL. Trimming pared 4 bases from V and 0 bases from J, leaving 7 bases between. CDR3 nucleotide sequence: TGCGCCAGCAGCCGCCTTCACTCTGGGGCCAACGTCCTGACTTTC. As protein: CASSRLHSGANVLTF.

The chain is built from TRBV5-1 and TRBJ2-7; 7 bases match TRBD2. From germline, CDR1 is SGHRS and CDR2 YFSETQ. Trimming took 4 bases from V and 0 from J; bases not matched to a gene: 4. The length of the CDR3 is 14 residues. The DNA for the CDR3 is TGCGCCAGCAGCCGAACGGGGGGCTCCTACGAGCAGTACTTC. This sequence encodes CASSRTGGSYEQYF.

The V call is TRBV5-3, the J call TRBJ2-1; 10 positions agree with TRBD2. TRBV5-3 belongs to the ORF category, with a function that is uncertain. J was trimmed by 10 bases and V by 4 bases; bases with no gene match: 14. This CDR3 is 16 amino acids long. The CDR3 reads CARSPTTSGRAGEQFF. CDR3 coding DNA: TGTGCCAGAAGCCCAACCACAAGCGGGAGGGCCGGGGAGCAGTTCTTC.

The chain carries TRBV30 and TRBJ2-1, with TRBD2 matching 7 bases. The germline V gene encodes CDR1 GTSNPN and CDR2 SVGIG (reference sequence). The junction had 8 bases not matched to a gene; V was cut back by 3 bases and J by 6 bases. The CDR3 runs 14 residues. For the CDR3, the DNA is TGTGCCTGGAGGCTAGCGGAGACTTTCAATGAGCAGTTCTTC. Its translation: CAWRLAETFNEQFF.

The chain combines TRBV28 with TRBJ2-3, with D unclear. Germline loops: CDR1 MDHEN, CDR2 SYDVKM. V was pared by 1 base and J by 6 bases, with 11 bases between. The CDR3 covers 14 residues. CDR3 residues: CASSLSTLGDTQYF. The CDR3 DNA reads as TGTGCCAGCAGTTTATCGACTTTGGGGGATACGCAGTATTTT.

This clone was found a few times. The chain uses TRBV27 and TRBJ1-1, with a possible D match to TRBD1 (5 bases). From germline, CDR1 is MNHEY and CDR2 SMNVEV (reference sequence). The CDR3 has 17 residues. V dropped 8 bases and J dropped 2 bases, with 24 bases sitting between them. DNA of the CDR3: TGTGCCAGCTGGCGGGGGGGTGGTGATCCTTTAAACACTGAAGCTTTCTTT. It encodes CASWRGGGDPLNTEAFF.

This clone was seen a single time. The gene calls are TRBV7-6 and TRBJ1-5; 8 nucleotides align to TRBD1. CDR1 and CDR2 (germline): SGHVS, FNYEAQ. The ends lost 5 bases at V and 2 bases at J; junction bases unmatched: 5. CDR3 size: 15 residues. The CDR3 DNA sequence: TGTGCCAGCAGCCCAGGACAGGGTGGCAATCAGCCCCAGCATTTT. Protein product: CASSPGQGGNQPQHF.

The chain uses TRBV15 and TRBJ1-5; perhaps TRBD1 as D (6 bases). The CDR3 length is 13 residues. V lost 1 base and J lost 6, with 7 bases in between. Germline loops: CDR1 LNHNV, CDR2 YYDKDF (reference sequence). CDR3 region: CATSRVDSQPQHF. The CDR3, as DNA: TGTGCCACCAGCAGAGTGGACAGTCAGCCCCAGCATTTT.

The CDR3 is CASSAPSRPTQYF. CDR3 coding DNA: TGCGCCAGCAGCGCCCCTTCCCGTCCGACCCAGTACTTC. The chain carries TRBV5-1 and TRBJ2-5; D is unresolved. There are 13 residues in the CDR3. Germline CDR1 reads SGHRS; CDR2 reads YFSETQ. V lost 4 bases and J 7 bases, leaving 14 bases between the germline ends.

The J gene is TRBJ2-5, the V gene TRBV3-1 (or the pseudogene TRBV3-2); 9 nucleotides align to TRBD2. With V trimmed by 0 bases and J by 0 bases, 2 bases remained unmatched. The CDR3 totals 16 residues. Germline V lookup: CDR1 LGHDT, CDR2 YNNKEL (reference sequence). CDR3 coding DNA: TGTGCCAGCAGCCAAGAGCTAGCGGGGTACCAAGAGACCCAGTACTTC. The encoded protein is CASSQELAGYQETQYF.

The chain joins TRBV2 to TRBJ2-1; 10 bases line up with TRBD2. The CDR3 consists of 14 residues. Per germline, CDR1 SNHLY and CDR2 FYNNEI. Trimming removed 7 bases from V and 4 bases from J; junction bases left unmatched: 4. CDR3 DNA: TGTGCCAGCATGGGGACTAGCGTTTACAATGAGCAGTTCTTC. Protein product: CASMGTSVYNEQFF.

J is TRBJ1-4 and V is TRBV13, with 8 bases identical to TRBD1. The CDR3 runs 14 residues. After removal of 2 bases from V and 8 bases from J, the junction contained 4 bases not matched to a gene. The germline V gene encodes CDR1 PRHDT and CDR2 FYEKMQ (reference sequence). CDR3 in amino acids: CASSLNRGKEKLFF. The CDR3 region has the DNA TGTGCCAGCAGCTTAAACAGGGGGAAAGAAAAACTGTTTTTT.

This clone has a single count. The chain carries TRBV28 and TRBJ1-2, with no clear D. CDR1 and CDR2 from the germline V gene are MDHEN and SYDVKM. This CDR3 has 14 amino acids. Trimming shortened V by 5 bases and J by 0 bases, and 10 bases separated the two germline ends. The CDR3 loop reads CASSEAAPNYGYTF. The CDR3 coding sequence is TGTGCCAGCAGTGAAGCAGCACCTAACTATGGCTACACCTTC.

Here the CDR3 DNA reads TGTGCCAGCAGTGATTGGGGTGAGCAGTTCTTC. It translates to CASSDWGEQFF. The rearrangement links TRBV6-1 to TRBJ2-1; the D is unclear. Between the trimmed V and J ends, which lost 3 bases and 9 bases, there was a span of 6 bases. The germline gives CDR1 MNHNS, CDR2 SASEGT. This CDR3 has 11 residues.

The J gene is TRBJ1-1, the V gene TRBV29-1; D is possibly TRBD1 (6 bases). The ends were cut back, 3 bases at V and 1 base at J, with 24 bases in the middle. Germline V lookup: CDR1 SQVTM, CDR2 ANQGSEA. The CDR3 length is 18 residues. The CDR3 protein is CSVDFRRYTGKGNTEAFF. The CDR3 DNA sequence: TGCAGCGTTGACTTTCGACGTTACACAGGGAAAGGGAACACTGAAGCTTTCTTT.

The rearrangement uses TRBV2 and TRBJ1-1; D ambiguous. This CDR3 spans 13 amino acids. The V gene's germline CDR1 is SNHLY and CDR2 FYNNEI. The V end lost 5 bases, the J end lost 0 bases, and 7 bases lay between the germline ends. The CDR3 here is CASSWTVNTEAFF. DNA of the CDR3: TGTGCCAGCAGTTGGACGGTGAACACTGAAGCTTTCTTT.

The chain carries TRBV12-3 or TRBV12-4 and TRBJ2-7; possibly TRBD1 for D (6 bases). The CDR3 contains 13 residues. V was cut by 5 bases and J by 6 bases, with 14 bases left in between. CDR3 sequence (DNA): TGTGCCAGCAGTAACAGGGTTTCGTCCGAGCAGTACTTC. This gives the protein CASSNRVSSEQYF.

The chain links TRBV19 to TRBJ1-1; no clear D. The CDR3 runs to 13 residues. V lost 3 bases and J lost 2, with 7 bases in between. Germline V CDR1 and CDR2: LNHDA, SQIVND (reference sequence). The CDR3 DNA is TGTGCCAGTAGTATCCAGAAAAACACTGAAGCTTTCTTT. Translating gives CASSIQKNTEAFF.

The gene calls are TRBV24-1 and TRBJ2-7; 8 bases fit TRBD2. V lost 4 bases to trimming and J lost 6 bases; unmatched junction nucleotides: 13. The germline V gene encodes CDR1 KGHDR and CDR2 SFDVKD. The CDR3 runs 16 residues. The DNA of the CDR3 is TGTGCCACCAGTGAATTCGTGGGAGCGGGAGTCAGCGAGCAGTACTTC. This translates into CATSEFVGAGVSEQYF.

The rearrangement links TRBV30 to TRBJ1-1; D remains unclear. CDR1 and CDR2 from the germline V gene are GTSNPN and SVGIG (reference sequence). Trimming took off 4 bases at V and 8 bases at J, with 11 bases between the two ends. CDR3 length equals 11 residues. The CDR3 sequence is CAWTRITEAFF. In nucleotides, the CDR3 is TGTGCCTGGACGCGGATTACCGAAGCTTTCTTT.